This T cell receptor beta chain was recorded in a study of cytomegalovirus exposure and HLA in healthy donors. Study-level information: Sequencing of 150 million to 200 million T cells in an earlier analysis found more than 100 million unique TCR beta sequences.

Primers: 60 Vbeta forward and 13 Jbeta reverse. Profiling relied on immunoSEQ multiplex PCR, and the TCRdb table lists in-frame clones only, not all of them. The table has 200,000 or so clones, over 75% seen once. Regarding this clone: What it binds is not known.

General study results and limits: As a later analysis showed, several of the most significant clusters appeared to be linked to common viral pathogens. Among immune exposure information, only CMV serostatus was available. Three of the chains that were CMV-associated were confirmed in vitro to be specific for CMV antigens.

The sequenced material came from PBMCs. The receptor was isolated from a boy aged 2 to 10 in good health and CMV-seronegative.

The CDR3 reads CASSIVSVRVSYNEQFF. CDR3 nucleotides: TGTGCCAGTAGTATAGTTTCCGTCAGGGTATCGTACAATGAGCAGTTCTTC. The chain couples TRBV19 to TRBJ2-1; tentatively, D is TRBD1 (5 bases). The germline gives CDR1 LNHDA, CDR2 SQIVND (reference sequence). Trimming pared 1 base from V and 4 bases from J, leaving 17 bases between. The CDR3 covers 17 residues.